The present TCR beta chain was sequenced within a study of human T cells and chemical hapten exposure. Specified time point: patch test 2, 6 weeks after DPC sensitization. Treatment here: therapeutic diphenylcyclopropenone sensitization with weekly scalp DPC. Those who donated were patients with alopecia, 18 to 70 years of age, and suitable for DPC. MiXCR, applied by TCRdb to the RACE reads, yields one record per CDR3 protein. The sample contains tens of thousands of distinct CDR3 sequences, 8.5% of which appear only once. J was trimmed by 2 bases and V by 6 bases; bases with no gene match: 3. Germline CDR1 SGHTA, CDR2 FQGNSA. The CDR3 consists of 14 residues. This clonotype was recorded a few times.

Here the sequenced sample was whole blood, taken in connection with sensitization to the hapten diphenylcyclopropenone (DPC). The chain is built from TRBV7-2 and TRBJ2-2; 7 bases match TRBD1. This TCR derives from a woman aged 45-65 years with alopecia areata. Some clones in this sample may be carry-over from other donors' samples. CDR3 in DNA: TGTGCCAGCAGGGGGACAGCAAACACCGGGGAGCTGTTTTTT. Amino acid sequence: CASRGTANTGELFF.